One sample yielded the 15 T cell receptor beta chains listed below, sequenced in a study of T cell responses to AZD1222 COVID-19 vaccine. Profiled with immunoSEQ multiplex PCR; TCRdb holds only in-frame clones, not every one. The table shows 150,000 or so clones, with roughly 80% occurring only once. Specimen: peripheral blood, collected on day 0 of MenACWY control vaccination. These receptors came from an adult in good health.

The chain carries TRBV7-8 and TRBJ2-2; D may correspond to TRBD1 or TRBD2 (6 bases each). Looked up from germline, CDR1 is SGHVS and CDR2 is FQNEAQ. The CDR3 length is 16 residues. Trimming removed 6 bases from V and 2 bases from J, with 16 bases in between. DNA for the CDR3: TGTGCCAGCAGTTGGGGGAGGACAGCTAACACCGGGGAGCTGTTTTTT. It translates to CASSWGRTANTGELFF.

The chain recombines TRBV6-5 with TRBJ1-3, with D maybe TRBD1 (5 bases). This CDR3 comprises 15 residues. Germline CDR1 MNHEY, CDR2 SVGAGI. The V end lost 7 bases, the J end lost 0 bases, and 13 bases lay between the germline ends. The CDR3 DNA is TGTGCCAGCACTCGACAGTTTAGCTCTGGAAACACCATATATTTT. It encodes CASTRQFSSGNTIYF.

CDR3 bases: TGTGCCATCAGTGAGGTAGGGGGGAGGAACACTGAAGCTTTCTTT. Its translation: CAISEVGGRNTEAFF. The J gene is TRBJ1-1, the V gene TRBV10-3; possibly TRBD1 for D (6 bases). From germline, CDR1 is ENHRY and CDR2 SYGVKD. The CDR3 runs 15 residues. With 2 bases removed from V and 1 base from J, the gap between germline ends came to 11 bases.

The chain recombines TRBV30 with TRBJ1-1; D possibly corresponds to TRBD1 (5 bases). Trimming cost V 0 bases and J 8 bases, with 19 bases left between them. The CDR3 spans 15 residues. Germline V gene data show CDR1 as GTSNPN and CDR2 as SVGIG (reference sequence). CDR3 loop: CAWSVSRSGQGEAFF. In DNA form, the CDR3 reads TGTGCCTGGAGTGTATCACGCTCGGGGCAGGGAGAAGCTTTCTTT.

In this sample, this clone turned up once. Given a much more abundant clone one base away, this may be a read error. V is TRBV7-2 and J is TRBJ1-5; the D gene is possibly TRBD1 (5 bases). Trimming pared 4 bases from V and 5 bases from J, leaving 9 bases between. CDR1 and CDR2 from the germline V gene are SGHTA and FQGNSA. The CDR3 totals 13 residues. The CDR3 coding sequence is TGTGCCAGCAGCTCGGAGGGGTATCAGCCCCAGCATTTT. Its translation: CASSSEGYQPQHF.

The chain has TRBV29-1 and TRBJ2-7, with no clear D. Germline-derived CDR1 and CDR2 are SQVTM and ANQGSEA. V shed 4 bases and J shed 4 bases, with 5 bases lying between them. The length of the CDR3 is 10 residues. CDR3 in DNA: TGCAGCGTTGCAAGGTACGAGCAGTACTTC. Translated: CSVARYEQYF.

This chain uses TRBV27 with TRBJ2-4; no clear D. The V gene lost 5 bases and the J gene lost 0 bases, with 17 bases spanning the gap. This CDR3 has 17 residues. From germline, CDR1 is MNHEY and CDR2 SMNVEV (reference sequence). The chain's CDR3 is CASSPAPGTLAKNIQYF. DNA of the CDR3: TGTGCCAGCAGTCCCGCCCCAGGTACTCTAGCCAAAAACATTCAGTACTTC.

The chain joins TRBV5-1 to TRBJ2-2; 10 bases fit TRBD2. The CDR3 totals 19 residues. The V segment lost 4 bases and the J segment 5 bases; nucleotides outside the gene matches: 17. Looked up from germline, CDR1 is SGHRS and CDR2 is YFSETQ. The CDR3 sequence: CASSLRGLAGVRGTGELFF. As DNA, the CDR3 is TGCGCCAGCAGCCTCCGTGGTCTAGCGGGGGTGCGAGGGACCGGGGAGCTGTTTTTT.

There are a few counts of this clone. The V call is TRBV28, the J call TRBJ2-2; D unresolved. With 5 bases removed from V and 6 bases from J, the gap between germline ends came to 13 bases. CDR1 and CDR2 (germline): MDHEN, SYDVKM. CDR3 length: 14 amino acids. The CDR3 reads CASSRSGEPGELFF. The CDR3 DNA sequence: TGTGCCAGCAGTAGAAGTGGGGAACCCGGGGAGCTGTTTTTT.

This clone was picked up one time. This chain links TRBV18 with TRBJ1-2; D unclear. The CDR3 has 14 amino acids. Trimming removed 3 bases at V and 4 bases at J, with 12 bases between. Germline V gene lookup returns CDR1 KGHSH and CDR2 LQKENI. In DNA, the CDR3 is TGTGCCAGCTCACCCTCACGGGGTCCCTATGGCTACACCTTC. It encodes CASSPSRGPYGYTF.

This clone showed up just once. The chain uses TRBV5-1 and TRBJ1-1; weak D call: TRBD1 (6 bases). This CDR3 has 15 amino acids. CDR1 is SGHRS and CDR2 is YFSETQ in the germline V gene. Trimming cost V 0 bases and J 11 bases, with 20 bases left between them. CDR3 nucleotide sequence: TGCGCCAGCAGCTTGGAAGGGACACAGGGTACTCCGGCTTTCTTT. This encodes CASSLEGTQGTPAFF.

The genes are TRBV6-2 or TRBV6-3 and TRBJ1-5; 7 bases agree with TRBD1. Trimming took 5 bases from V and 5 from J; bases not matched to a gene: 3. CDR1 and CDR2 (germline): MNHEY, SVGEGT. The length of the CDR3 is 13 residues. CDR3: CASSGQAYQPQHF. Here the CDR3 DNA reads TGTGCCAGCAGTGGACAGGCTTATCAGCCCCAGCATTTT.

This chain joins TRBV12-3 or TRBV12-4 and TRBJ2-1; tentatively, D is TRBD1 or TRBD2 (5 bases each). The V and J ends lost 5 bases and 5 bases respectively, with 10 bases between them. The CDR3 covers 13 residues. For the CDR3, the DNA is TGTGCCAGCAGTCAGGGACCGGACAATGAGCAGTTCTTC. Translated: CASSQGPDNEQFF.

The chain has TRBV27 and TRBJ1-6, with D tentatively TRBD1 (5 bases). The CDR3 consists of 15 residues. In germline, CDR1 is MNHEY, CDR2 SMNVEV (reference sequence). Trimming shortened V by 0 bases and J by 7 bases, and 10 bases separated the two germline ends. The CDR3 nucleotides read TGTGCCAGCAGTTTATCGGGGCCATCCAATTCACCCCTCCACTTT. Its protein is CASSLSGPSNSPLHF.

A remark on this clone: The identical CDR3 is also encoded by other nucleotide sequences in the sample. This rearrangement joins TRBV9 to TRBJ1-3; possibly TRBD1 for D (6 bases). CDR3 length equals 16 residues. Germline lookup yields CDR1 SGDLS and CDR2 YYNGEE. V was pared by 1 base and J by 0 bases, with 11 bases between. CDR3 in amino acids: CASSVRGDNSGNTIYF. DNA for the CDR3: TGTGCCAGCAGCGTAAGGGGGGACAACTCTGGAAACACCATATATTTT.